This T cell receptor beta chain comes out of a study of response to subunit inactivated influenza vaccine. Findings and caveats of the study: Few new T cells, the authors suggested, are recruited by each seasonal influenza vaccination.

This clonotype was detected ten times or more. The target antigen is unknown. TCRdb itself ran the RT-PCR reads through MiXCR, one entry per CDR3 protein. The sample lists roughly 150,000 distinct CDR3 sequences, 9.5% to 13% seen once, with 9.5% to 15% in the top ten. The CDR3 covers 15 residues. Germline V gene lookup returns CDR1 MNHEY and CDR2 SVGEGT. V was clipped by 5 bases and J by 8 bases; unmatched bases: 11. The receptor's source is a man aged 50-59 years who received an inactivated influenza vaccine. The rearrangement joins TRBV6-2 or TRBV6-3 to TRBJ2-1, with TRBD2 matching over 8 bases. Source: non-naive T cells sorted from PBMCs, taken 40 to 50 days after vaccination. The CDR3, as DNA: TGTGCCAGCAGTCCTCTCGGGACTAGGAATCATGAGCAGTTCTTC. Its protein product is CASSPLGTRNHEQFF.